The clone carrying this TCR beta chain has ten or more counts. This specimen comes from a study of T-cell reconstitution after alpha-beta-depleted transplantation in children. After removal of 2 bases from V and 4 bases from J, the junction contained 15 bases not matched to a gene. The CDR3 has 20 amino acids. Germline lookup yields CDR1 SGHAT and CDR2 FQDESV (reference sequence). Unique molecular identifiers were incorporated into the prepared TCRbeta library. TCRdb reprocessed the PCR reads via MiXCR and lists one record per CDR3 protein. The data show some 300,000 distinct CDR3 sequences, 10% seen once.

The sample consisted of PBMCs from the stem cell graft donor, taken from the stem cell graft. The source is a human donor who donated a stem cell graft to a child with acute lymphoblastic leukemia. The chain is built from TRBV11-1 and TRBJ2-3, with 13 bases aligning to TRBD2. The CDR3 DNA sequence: TGTGCCAGCAGCTTATCGCTACTAGCGGGAGGGACCGGCCTCCCAGATACGCAGTATTTT. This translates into CASSLSLLAGGTGLPDTQYF. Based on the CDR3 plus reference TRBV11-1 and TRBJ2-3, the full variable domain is EAEVAQSPRYKITEKSQAVAFWCDPISGHATLYWYRQILGQGPELLVQFQDESVVDDSQLPKDRFSAERLKGVDSTLKIQPAELGDSAMYLCASSLSLLAGGTGLPDTQYFGPGTRLTVL.